Detailed here is one T cell receptor beta chain. The repertoire was sequenced with immunoSEQ multiplex PCR; TCRdb's copy has only in-frame clones and lacks some. The repertoire holds about 61,000 clones, with about 86% as singletons. The sample comes from a study of OX40 agonist ivuxolimab in advanced cancers. At the level of the study: Clinicians treated patients with ivuxolimab, an agonistic anti-OX40 (CD134) antibody.

The germline CDR1 and CDR2 sequences are SGHAT and FQNNGV. V lost 6 bases and J 3 bases, leaving 4 bases between the germline ends. This CDR3 spans 11 amino acids. The clonotype was recovered from an adult with an advanced solid tumor such as melanoma, head and neck, liver or kidney cancer. This chain uses TRBV11-2 with TRBJ2-3; no reliable D call. The sample was CD4+ or CD8+ T cells sorted from blood, taken in a trial of the OX40 agonist ivuxolimab. The CDR3 loop is CASSKTDTQYF. The CDR3, as DNA: TGTGCCAGCAGTAAGACAGATACGCAGTATTTT. Full variable domain (remainder filled in from reference TRBV11-2 and TRBJ2-3): EAGVAQSPRYKIIEKRQSVAFWCNPISGHATLYWYQQILGQGPKLLIQFQNNGVVDDSQLPKDRFSAERLKGVDSTLKIQPAKLEDSAVYLCASSKTDTQYFGPGTRLTVL.